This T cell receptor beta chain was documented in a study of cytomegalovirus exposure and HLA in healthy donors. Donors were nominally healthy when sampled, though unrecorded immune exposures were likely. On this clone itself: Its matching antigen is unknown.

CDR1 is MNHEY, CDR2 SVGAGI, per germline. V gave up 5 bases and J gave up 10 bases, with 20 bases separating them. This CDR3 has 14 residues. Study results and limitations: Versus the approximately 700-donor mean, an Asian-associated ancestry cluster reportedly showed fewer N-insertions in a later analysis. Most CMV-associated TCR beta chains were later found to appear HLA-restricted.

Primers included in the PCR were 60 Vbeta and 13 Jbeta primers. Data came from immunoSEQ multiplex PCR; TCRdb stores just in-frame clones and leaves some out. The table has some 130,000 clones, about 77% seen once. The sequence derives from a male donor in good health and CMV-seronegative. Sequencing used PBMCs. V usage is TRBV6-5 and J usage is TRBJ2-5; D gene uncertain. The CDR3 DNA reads TGTGCCAGCAGTCAGTCGAGGCCGCTCGTGGACCAGTACTTC. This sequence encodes CASSQSRPLVDQYF.